This T cell receptor beta chain was captured in a study of PD-L1 blockade in urothelial cancer. Broader study findings: Durable-benefit patients had greater expansion of tumor-associated blood clones at 3 weeks.

In this sample, this clone turned up once. Its antigen is unidentified. Trimming removed 3 bases at V and 3 bases at J, with 16 bases between. Germline V lookup: CDR1 SGHTA, CDR2 FQGNSA. The CDR3 has 16 residues. Measured with immunoSEQ multiplex PCR; TCRdb has only the in-frame clones, and not every one. The table includes fewer than 45,000 clones, more than 70% detected once. Noted time point: pretreatment peripheral blood. Source: PBMCs, taken around atezolizumab (anti-PD-L1) treatment. This receptor was taken from a donor over 35 with urothelial cancer. J is TRBJ2-3 and V is TRBV7-2, with D perhaps TRBD2 (7 bases). CDR3 loop: CASSLAGAGRTDTQYF. In DNA, the CDR3 is TGTGCCAGCAGCTTGGCGGGGGCGGGGAGAACAGATACGCAGTATTTT.